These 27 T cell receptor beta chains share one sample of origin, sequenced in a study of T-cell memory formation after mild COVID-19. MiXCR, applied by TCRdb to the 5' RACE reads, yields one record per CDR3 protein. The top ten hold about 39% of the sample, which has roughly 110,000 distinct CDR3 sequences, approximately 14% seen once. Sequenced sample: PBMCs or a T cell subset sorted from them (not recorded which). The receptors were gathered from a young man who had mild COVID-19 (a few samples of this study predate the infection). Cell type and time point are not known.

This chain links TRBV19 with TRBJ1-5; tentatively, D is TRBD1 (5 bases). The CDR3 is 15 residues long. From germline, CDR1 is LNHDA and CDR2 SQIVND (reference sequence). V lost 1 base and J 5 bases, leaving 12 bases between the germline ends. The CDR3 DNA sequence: TGTGCCAGTAGTATAGTTCGCAGGGAGGATCAGCCCCAGCATTTT. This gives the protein CASSIVRREDQPQHF. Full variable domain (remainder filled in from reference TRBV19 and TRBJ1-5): DGGITQSPKYLFRKEGQNVTLSCEQNLNHDAMYWYRQDPGQGLRLIYYSQIVNDFQKGDIAEGYSVSREKKESFPLTVTSAQKNPTAFYLCASSIVRREDQPQHFGDGTRLSIL.

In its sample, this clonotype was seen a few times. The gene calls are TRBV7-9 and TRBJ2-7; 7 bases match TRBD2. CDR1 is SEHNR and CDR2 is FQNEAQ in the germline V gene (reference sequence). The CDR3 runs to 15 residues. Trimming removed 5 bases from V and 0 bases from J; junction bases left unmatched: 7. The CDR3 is CASSPPTSYSYEQYF. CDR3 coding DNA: TGTGCCAGCAGCCCACCGACTAGCTACTCCTACGAGCAGTACTTC.

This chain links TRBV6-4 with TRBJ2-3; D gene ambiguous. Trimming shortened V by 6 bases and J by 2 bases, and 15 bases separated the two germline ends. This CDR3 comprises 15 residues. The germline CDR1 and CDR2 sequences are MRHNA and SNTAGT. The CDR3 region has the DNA TGTGCCAGCAGCCATAGAGCCGGTGCCACAGATACGCAGTATTTT. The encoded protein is CASSHRAGATDTQYF.

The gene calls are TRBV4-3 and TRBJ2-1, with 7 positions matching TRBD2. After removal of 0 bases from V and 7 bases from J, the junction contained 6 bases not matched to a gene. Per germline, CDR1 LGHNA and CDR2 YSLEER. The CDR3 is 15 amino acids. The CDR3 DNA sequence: TGCGCCAGCAGCCAAGACGGGGGGAACAGTAATGAGCAGTTCTTC. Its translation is CASSQDGGNSNEQFF.

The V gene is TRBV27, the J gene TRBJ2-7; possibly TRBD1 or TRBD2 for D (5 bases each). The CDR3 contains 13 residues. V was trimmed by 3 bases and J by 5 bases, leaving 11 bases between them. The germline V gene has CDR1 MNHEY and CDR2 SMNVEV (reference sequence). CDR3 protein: CASSLGELHEQYF. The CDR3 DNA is TGTGCCAGCAGTTTGGGGGAACTCCACGAGCAGTACTTC.

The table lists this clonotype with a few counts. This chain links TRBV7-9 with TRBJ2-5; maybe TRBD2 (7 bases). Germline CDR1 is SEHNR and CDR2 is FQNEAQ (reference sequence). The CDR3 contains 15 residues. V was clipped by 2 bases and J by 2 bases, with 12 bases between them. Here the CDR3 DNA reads TGTGCCAGCAGCTTATGGGGGGGCCGGCAAGAGACCCAGTACTTC. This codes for CASSLWGGRQETQYF.

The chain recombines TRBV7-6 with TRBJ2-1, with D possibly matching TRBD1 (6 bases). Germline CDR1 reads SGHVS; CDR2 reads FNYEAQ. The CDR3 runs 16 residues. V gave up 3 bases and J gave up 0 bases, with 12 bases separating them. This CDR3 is CASSLQGTSSYNEQFF. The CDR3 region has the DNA TGTGCCAGCAGCTTGCAGGGGACCAGCTCCTACAATGAGCAGTTCTTC. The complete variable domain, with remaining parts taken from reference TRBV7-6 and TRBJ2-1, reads GAGVSQSPRYKVTKRGQDVALRCDPISGHVSLYWYRQALGQGPEFLTYFNYEAQQDKSGLPNDRFSAERPEGSISTLTIQRTEQRDSAMYRCASSLQGTSSYNEQFFGPGTRLTVL.

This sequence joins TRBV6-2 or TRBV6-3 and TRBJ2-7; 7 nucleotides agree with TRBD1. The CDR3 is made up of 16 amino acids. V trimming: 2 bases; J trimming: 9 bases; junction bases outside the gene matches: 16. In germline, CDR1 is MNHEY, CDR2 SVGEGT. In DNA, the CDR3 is TGTGCCAGCAGTTACGAGGAACCTCGCCGGCCAGGGGGGCAGTACGTC. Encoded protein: CASSYEEPRRPGGQYV.

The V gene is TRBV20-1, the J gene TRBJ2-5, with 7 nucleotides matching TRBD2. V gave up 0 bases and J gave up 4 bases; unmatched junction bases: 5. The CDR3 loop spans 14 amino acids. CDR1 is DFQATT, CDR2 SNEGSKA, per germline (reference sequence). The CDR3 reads CSAREKRGRETQYF. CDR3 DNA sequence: TGCAGTGCTAGAGAAAAGCGGGGAAGAGAGACCCAGTACTTC.

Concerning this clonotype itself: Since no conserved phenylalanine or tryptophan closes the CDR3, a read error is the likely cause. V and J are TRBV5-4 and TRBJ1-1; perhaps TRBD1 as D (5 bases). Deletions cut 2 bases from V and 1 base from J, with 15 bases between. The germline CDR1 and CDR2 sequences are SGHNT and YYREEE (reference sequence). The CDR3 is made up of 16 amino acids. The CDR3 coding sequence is TGTGCCAGCAGCTTAGAGCCGGGACTCAGGAACACTGAAGCTTTCTCT. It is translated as CASSLEPGLRNTEAFS.

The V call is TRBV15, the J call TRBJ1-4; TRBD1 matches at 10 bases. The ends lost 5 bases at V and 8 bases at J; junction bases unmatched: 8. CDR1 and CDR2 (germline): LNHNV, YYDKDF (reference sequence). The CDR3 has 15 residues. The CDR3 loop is CATSSDRGRGEKLFF. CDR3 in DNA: TGTGCCACCAGCTCAGACAGGGGGCGCGGAGAAAAACTGTTTTTT.

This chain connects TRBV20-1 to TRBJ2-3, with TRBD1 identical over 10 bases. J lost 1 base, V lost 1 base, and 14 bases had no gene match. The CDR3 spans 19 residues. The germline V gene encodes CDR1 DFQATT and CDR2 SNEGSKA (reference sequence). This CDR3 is CSARGSGTGDPYGTDTQYF. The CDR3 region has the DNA TGCAGTGCTAGAGGCTCAGGGACAGGGGATCCTTACGGCACAGATACGCAGTATTTT.

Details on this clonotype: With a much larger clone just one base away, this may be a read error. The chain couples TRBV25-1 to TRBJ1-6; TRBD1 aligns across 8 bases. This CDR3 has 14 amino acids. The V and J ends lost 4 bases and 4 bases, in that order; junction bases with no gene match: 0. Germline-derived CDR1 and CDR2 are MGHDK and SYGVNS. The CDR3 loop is CASSGQGYNSPLHF. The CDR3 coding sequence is TGTGCCAGCAGTGGACAGGGGTATAATTCACCCCTCCACTTT.

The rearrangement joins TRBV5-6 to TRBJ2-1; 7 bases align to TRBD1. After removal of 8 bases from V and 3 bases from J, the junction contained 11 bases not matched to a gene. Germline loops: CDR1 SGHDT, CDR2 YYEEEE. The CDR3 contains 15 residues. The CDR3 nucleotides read TGTGCCAGTTACCCTGACAGGGTGGGCTACAATGAGCAGTTCTTC. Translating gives CASYPDRVGYNEQFF.

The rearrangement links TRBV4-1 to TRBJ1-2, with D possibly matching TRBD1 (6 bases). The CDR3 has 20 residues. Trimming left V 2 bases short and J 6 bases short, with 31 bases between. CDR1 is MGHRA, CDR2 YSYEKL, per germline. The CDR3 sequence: CASSQIQAVRGGGSNDGYTF. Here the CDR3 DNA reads TGCGCCAGCAGCCAAATTCAGGCCGTTCGTGGCGGGGGCTCGAACGATGGCTACACCTTC.

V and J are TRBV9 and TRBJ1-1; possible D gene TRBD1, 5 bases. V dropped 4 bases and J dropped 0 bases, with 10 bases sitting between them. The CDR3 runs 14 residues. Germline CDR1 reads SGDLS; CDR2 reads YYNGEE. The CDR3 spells CASSLGDLNTEAFF. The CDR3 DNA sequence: TGTGCCAGCAGCTTAGGGGATTTGAACACTGAAGCTTTCTTT.

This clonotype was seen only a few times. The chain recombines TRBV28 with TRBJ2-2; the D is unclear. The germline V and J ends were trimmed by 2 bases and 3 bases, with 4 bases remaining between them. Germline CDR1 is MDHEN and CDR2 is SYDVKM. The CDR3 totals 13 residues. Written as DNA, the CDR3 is TGTGCCAGCAGTTTAGAGTACACCGGGGAGCTGTTTTTT. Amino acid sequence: CASSLEYTGELFF.

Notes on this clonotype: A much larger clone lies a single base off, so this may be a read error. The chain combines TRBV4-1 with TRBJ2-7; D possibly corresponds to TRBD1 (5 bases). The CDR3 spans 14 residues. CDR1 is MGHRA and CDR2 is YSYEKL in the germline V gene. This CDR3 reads CASRQTGLSYEKYF. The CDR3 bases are TGCGCCAGTCGCCAAACAGGTTTATCCTACGAGAAGTACTTC.

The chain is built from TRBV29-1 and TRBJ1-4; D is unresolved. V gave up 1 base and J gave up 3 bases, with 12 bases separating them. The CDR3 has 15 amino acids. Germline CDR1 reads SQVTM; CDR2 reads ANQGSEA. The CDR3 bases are TGCAGCGTTGAAGTTGAGGGAAAAGCTAATGAAAAACTGTTTTTT. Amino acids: CSVEVEGKANEKLFF.

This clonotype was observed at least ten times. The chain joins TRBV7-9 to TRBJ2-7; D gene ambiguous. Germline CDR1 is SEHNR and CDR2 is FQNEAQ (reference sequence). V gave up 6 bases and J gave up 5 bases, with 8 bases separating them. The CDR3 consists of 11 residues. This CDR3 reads CASSLIHEQYF. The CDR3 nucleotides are TGTGCCAGCAGTCTGATCCACGAGCAGTACTTC.

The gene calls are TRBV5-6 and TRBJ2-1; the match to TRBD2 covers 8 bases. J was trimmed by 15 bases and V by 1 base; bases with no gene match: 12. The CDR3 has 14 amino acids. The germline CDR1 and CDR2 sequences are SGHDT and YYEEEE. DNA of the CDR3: TGTGCCAGCAGCTTGATTAGCCCGGGGGGGCCACGGTTCTTC. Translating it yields CASSLISPGGPRFF.

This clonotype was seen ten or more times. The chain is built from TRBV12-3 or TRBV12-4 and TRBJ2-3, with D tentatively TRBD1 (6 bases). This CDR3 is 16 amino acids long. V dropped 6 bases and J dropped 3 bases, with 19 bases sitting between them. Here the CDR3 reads CASSLWTERNTDTQYF. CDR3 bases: TGTGCCAGCAGCCTTTGGACAGAGAGAAATACAGATACGCAGTATTTT.

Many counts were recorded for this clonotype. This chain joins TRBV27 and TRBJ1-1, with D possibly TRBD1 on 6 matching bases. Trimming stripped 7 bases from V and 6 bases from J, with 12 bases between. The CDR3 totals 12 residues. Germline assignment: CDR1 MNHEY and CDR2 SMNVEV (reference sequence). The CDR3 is CASIGWGPEAFF. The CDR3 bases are TGTGCCAGCATAGGTTGGGGGCCTGAAGCTTTCTTT.

CDR3: CASSWQMGDTEAFF. The CDR3 DNA reads TGTGCCAGCAGCTGGCAAATGGGGGACACTGAAGCTTTCTTT. The rearrangement joins TRBV11-1 to TRBJ1-1; tentatively, D is TRBD1 (5 bases). The CDR3 consists of 14 residues. V lost 4 bases and J lost 3, with 12 bases in between. Germline loops: CDR1 SGHAT, CDR2 FQDESV (reference sequence).

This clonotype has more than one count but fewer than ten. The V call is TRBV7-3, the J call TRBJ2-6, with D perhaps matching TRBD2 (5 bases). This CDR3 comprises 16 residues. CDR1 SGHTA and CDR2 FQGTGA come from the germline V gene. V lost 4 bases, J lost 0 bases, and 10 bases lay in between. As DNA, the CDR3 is TGTGCCAGCAGCTCCGCCGGGGACTCTGGGGCCAACGTCCTGACTTTC. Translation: CASSSAGDSGANVLTF.

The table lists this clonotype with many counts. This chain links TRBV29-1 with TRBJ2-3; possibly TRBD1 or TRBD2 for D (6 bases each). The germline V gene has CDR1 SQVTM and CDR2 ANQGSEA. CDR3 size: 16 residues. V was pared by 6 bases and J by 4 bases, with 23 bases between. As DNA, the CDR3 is TGCAGCGTAGGGCCTAGGGGGGCCTATCGAGCAGATACGCAGTATTTT. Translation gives CSVGPRGAYRADTQYF.

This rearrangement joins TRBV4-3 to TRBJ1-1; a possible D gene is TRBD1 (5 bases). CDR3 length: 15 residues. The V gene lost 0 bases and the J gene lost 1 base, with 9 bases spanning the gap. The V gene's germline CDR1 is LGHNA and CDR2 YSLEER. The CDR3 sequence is CASSQETGQNTEAFF. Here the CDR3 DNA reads TGCGCCAGCAGCCAAGAGACGGGGCAGAACACTGAAGCTTTCTTT.